This T cell receptor (beta chain) was captured in a study of blood T cell repertoires in COVID-19. Study overall: Donors in the United States, Italy and Spain gave samples during acute or convalescent COVID-19. Nucleic acid was either cDNA or gDNA, and it came from T cells, B-cell-depleted T cells, or PBMCs.

V lost 3 bases and J 6 bases, leaving 12 bases between the germline ends. The CDR3 has 13 residues. Germline CDR1 MNHEY, CDR2 SMNVEV (reference sequence). As handled by the study authors: Reference gene primer amplification in the assay estimated nucleated cell counts. The protocol was immunoSEQ multiplex PCR, while the TCRdb copy is restricted to in-frame clones and leaves out a portion. That table supplies the V and J calls and clone size; D and trimming were determined from the DNA. Of 20,000 or so clones in the sample, 75% to 95% were seen once. Sequencing input: peripheral blood. This TCR derives from a woman aged 70-85 years with active COVID-19. The V and J genes are TRBV27 and TRBJ2-7; D remains unclear. CDR3 region: CASSFTARGEQYF. CDR3 coding DNA: TGTGCCAGCAGTTTTACGGCTCGCGGCGAGCAGTACTTC.